This T cell receptor beta chain stems from a study of T cell repertoires in cytomegalovirus infection. At the level of the study: Through public TCR beta signatures, both CMV infection and matching HLA type were indicated. Study-wide points: Totalled public TCR beta family frequency picked out people who carried CMV plus the relevant HLA. The study found HLA-C-restricted CMV-specific TCR beta clonotypes dominating the ex vivo response.

In TCRdb, the reads were re-called with MiXCR into one record per CDR3 protein. The table has roughly 500,000 distinct CDR3 sequences, over 9% seen once. This clonotype has at least ten counts. The target antigen is unknown. The CDR3 has 13 residues. Germline V CDR1 and CDR2: SGHVS, FQNEAQ. After removal of 6 bases from V and 9 bases from J, the junction contained 7 bases not matched to a gene. V gene TRBV7-8 combines with J gene TRBJ1-5; 8 bases match TRBD1. The receptor's source is a human donor in good health (CMV status not recorded). Some clones in this sample may be carry-over from other donors' samples. The sequencing sample was made of PBMCs. In nucleotides, the CDR3 is TGTGCCAGCAGTCCAGGGGGCGGGAGGCCCCAGCATTTT. Amino acids: CASSPGGGRPQHF.